These T cell receptor beta chains were read from a single sample in a study of blood T cell repertoires in COVID-19. Here immunoSEQ multiplex PCR was the method, and the copy in TCRdb shows in-frame clones only, minus some. The top ten hold 2.5% to 3.5% of the sample, which has 250,000 to 400,000 clones, about 90% seen once. Sequenced sample: peripheral blood. The receptors here all came from a woman aged 25-40 years with COVID-19, enrolled during active disease. Each CDR3 is given with its conserved first and last residue. The order of the fields is D gene, V gene, J gene, clone size, CDR3 DNA, CDR3 protein. D genes are given only for firm matches. The listing skips clone size in some rows; elsewhere it reads once, few, many or a size class.

D: TRBD1
V: TRBV19
J: TRBJ1-1
size: NA
DNA: TGTGCCAGTAGTAAGACAGGGGGAGGGAACACTGAAGCTTTCTTT
CDR3: CASSKTGGGNTEAFF

D: NA
V: TRBV15
J: TRBJ1-1
size: NA
DNA: TGTGCCACCAGCAGGGACAGGAACACTGAAGCTTTCTTT
CDR3: CATSRDRNTEAFF

D: TRBD2
V: TRBV7-9
J: TRBJ2-1
size: NA
DNA: TGTGCCAGCAGCCCAAGCGGGAGCTCCTACAATGAGCAGTTCTTC
CDR3: CASSPSGSSYNEQFF

D: TRBD2
V: TRBV5-1
J: TRBJ2-3
size: NA
DNA: TGCGCCAGTGACGAAAGCGGGAGCGTAGGAGATACGCAGTATTTT
CDR3: CASDESGSVGDTQYF

D: NA
V: TRBV4-2
J: TRBJ2-7
size: NA
DNA: TGTGCCAGCAGCCAAAGATGGGCAGGGGACTATTTTGACGAGCAGTACTTC
CDR3: CASSQRWAGDYFDEQYF

D: NA
V: TRBV12-3/TRBV12-4
J: TRBJ1-2
size: NA
DNA: TGTGCCAGCAGTTTTGGAGCGGGGCACGGCTACACCTTC
CDR3: CASSFGAGHGYTF

D: TRBD2
V: TRBV7-8
J: TRBJ2-7
size: few
DNA: TGTGCCAGCAGCCCGGGGACTAGCGGGGAGATCTACGAGCAGTACTTC
CDR3: CASSPGTSGEIYEQYF

D: NA
V: TRBV29-1
J: TRBJ2-5
size: NA
DNA: TGCAGCGTCGGACCAGGGATGCGAGAGACCCAGTACTTC
CDR3: CSVGPGMRETQYF

D: NA
V: TRBV7-9
J: TRBJ1-1
size: NA
DNA: TGTGCCAGCAGCCCATTACAGAACTCGAACACTGAAGCTTTCTTT
CDR3: CASSPLQNSNTEAFF

D: TRBD1
V: TRBV5-1
J: TRBJ1-4
size: NA
DNA: TGCGCCAGCAGCTTGGATGGGACAGGGGGAGGAAAACTGTTTTTT
CDR3: CASSLDGTGGGKLFF

D: TRBD2
V: TRBV15
J: TRBJ2-1
size: NA
DNA: TGTGCCACCAGCAGAGGGGCGGGAGGGTTTAATTACAATGAGCAGTTCTTC
CDR3: CATSRGAGGFNYNEQFF

D: TRBD1
V: TRBV5-1
J: TRBJ1-4
size: NA
DNA: TGCGCCAGCAGCGGGGACAGGTTGGATGAAAAACTGTTTTTT
CDR3: CASSGDRLDEKLFF

D: TRBD2
V: TRBV2
J: TRBJ2-3
size: NA
DNA: TGTGCCAGAACTAGCGGCCTTAGAGATACGCAGTATTTT
CDR3: CARTSGLRDTQYF

D: TRBD1
V: TRBV7-2
J: TRBJ1-3
size: NA
DNA: TGTGCCAGCAGCTCCTCGACAGGGGTTTACACCATATATTTT
CDR3: CASSSSTGVYTIYF

D: NA
V: TRBV7-2
J: TRBJ1-5
size: few
DNA: TGTGCCAGCAGCTTAGGGTTCAACCAAGCCCGGCCCCAGCATTTT
CDR3: CASSLGFNQARPQHF

D: TRBD2
V: TRBV7-2
J: TRBJ2-3
size: NA
DNA: TGTGCCAGCAGCTCTAAGACTAGCGGGAGAACAGATACGCAGTATTTT
CDR3: CASSSKTSGRTDTQYF

D: TRBD1
V: TRBV28
J: TRBJ2-2
size: NA
DNA: TGTGCCAGCGGATCGACAGGGCTCCCCGGGGAGCTGTTTTTT
CDR3: CASGSTGLPGELFF

D: TRBD1
V: TRBV4-1
J: TRBJ1-5
size: NA
DNA: TGCGCCAGCAGCCTTGACAGGGGAGCTCAGCCCCAGCATTTT
CDR3: CASSLDRGAQPQHF

D: NA
V: TRBV5-1
J: TRBJ2-7
size: NA
DNA: TGCGCCAGCAGCTTGGGCACAGGGGAGCAGTACTTC
CDR3: CASSLGTGEQYF

D: NA
V: TRBV3-1/TRBV3-2
J: TRBJ1-1
size: NA
DNA: TGTGCCAGCCGAGCGGAGGGGTTGAACACTGAAGCTTTCTTT
CDR3: CASRAEGLNTEAFF

D: NA
V: TRBV30
J: TRBJ1-5
size: NA
DNA: TGTGCCTGGACCAGGGATCTCAATCAGCCCCAGCATTTT
CDR3: CAWTRDLNQPQHF

D: TRBD1
V: TRBV6-5
J: TRBJ1-6
size: once
DNA: TGTGCCAGCAGGGGACAGGGATATAATTCACCCCTCCACTTT
CDR3: CASRGQGYNSPLHF

D: NA
V: TRBV7-3
J: TRBJ1-1
size: NA
DNA: TGTGCCAGCAGCCTCCAGAGGGCTTTCTTT
CDR3: CASSLQRAFF

D: TRBD2
V: TRBV27
J: TRBJ2-3
size: few
DNA: TGTGCCAGCAGTGTGAGCGGGAAGGCAGATACGCAGTATTTT
CDR3: CASSVSGKADTQYF

D: NA
V: TRBV3-1/TRBV3-2
J: TRBJ1-2
size: NA
DNA: TGTGCCAGCAGCCAAGACAAAACCAGGGACTTCGGTGGCTACACCTTC
CDR3: CASSQDKTRDFGGYTF

D: TRBD1
V: TRBV6-5
J: TRBJ1-6
size: NA
DNA: TGTGCCAGCACTTTGACAGGGGGCCATTCACCCCTCCACTTT
CDR3: CASTLTGGHSPLHF

D: TRBD1
V: TRBV7-9
J: TRBJ1-5
size: NA
DNA: TGTGCCAGCAGTTTCGGGGACAGGGAGGATCAGCCCCAGCATTTT
CDR3: CASSFGDREDQPQHF

D: NA
V: TRBV6-2/TRBV6-3
J: TRBJ1-2
size: NA
DNA: TGTGCCAGCAGTTATAGCACGGAATCCCTCTATGGCTACACCTTC
CDR3: CASSYSTESLYGYTF

D: TRBD1
V: TRBV2
J: TRBJ2-5
size: NA
DNA: TGTGCCAGCACCTGGACAGGGGAAGAGACCCAGTACTTC
CDR3: CASTWTGEETQYF

D: NA
V: TRBV11-3
J: TRBJ2-7
size: NA
DNA: TGTGCCAGCAGCCCCCGGACTCAGCCCTACGAGCAGTACTTC
CDR3: CASSPRTQPYEQYF

D: NA
V: TRBV18
J: TRBJ1-2
size: once
DNA: TGTGCCAGCTCACCGGAACAGGAAGGCGGCTACACCTTC
CDR3: CASSPEQEGGYTF

D: NA
V: TRBV5-5
J: TRBJ2-7
size: once
DNA: TGTGCCAGCAGCTTAGGACAACTTAGCTCCTACGAGCAGTACTTC
CDR3: CASSLGQLSSYEQYF

D: TRBD1
V: TRBV4-1
J: TRBJ1-3
size: NA
DNA: TGCGCCAGCAGCCCCGACAGGGGGAGAAACACCATATATTTT
CDR3: CASSPDRGRNTIYF

D: TRBD1
V: TRBV25-1
J: TRBJ1-2
size: NA
DNA: TGTGCCAGCCAAATGACAGGGGTGGTTTATGGCTACACCTTC
CDR3: CASQMTGVVYGYTF

D: NA
V: TRBV6-5
J: TRBJ2-7
size: NA
DNA: TGTGCCAGCAGCCGGGACACCTTCTCCTACGAGCAGTACTTC
CDR3: CASSRDTFSYEQYF

D: NA
V: TRBV27
J: TRBJ1-5
size: NA
DNA: TGTGCCAGCAGTTTGAATTCACCGGGACACCCGCAGCCCCAGCATTTT
CDR3: CASSLNSPGHPQPQHF

D: NA
V: TRBV30
J: TRBJ1-2
size: NA
DNA: TGTGCCTGGAGTGGGACAGTCTATGGCTACACCTTC
CDR3: CAWSGTVYGYTF

D: NA
V: TRBV27
J: TRBJ2-1
size: NA
DNA: TGTGCCAGCAGAAAGGGGCTGAGCTCCTACAATGAGCAGTTCTTC
CDR3: CASRKGLSSYNEQFF

D: TRBD1
V: TRBV5-1
J: TRBJ1-1
size: NA
DNA: TGCGCCAGCAGCTTGTCGACAGGGGCCACTGAAGCTTTCTTT
CDR3: CASSLSTGATEAFF

D: NA
V: TRBV6-6
J: TRBJ2-7
size: NA
DNA: TGTGCCAGCAGTTACGAACCGGGACACTACGAGCAGTACTTC
CDR3: CASSYEPGHYEQYF

D: NA
V: TRBV6-2/TRBV6-3
J: TRBJ2-7
size: NA
DNA: TGTGCCAGCAGTAGAACAGGGACCGATTCCTACGAGCAGTACTTC
CDR3: CASSRTGTDSYEQYF

D: NA
V: TRBV12-1
J: TRBJ1-4
size: NA
DNA: TGTGCCAGCAGCTTAATTACAGGGAAGGTAATGACTAATGAAAAACTGTTTTTT
CDR3: CASSLITGKVMTNEKLFF

D: NA
V: TRBV19
J: TRBJ2-2
size: NA
DNA: TGTGCCAGTAGTATCCTTAATTCCGGGGAGCTGTTTTTT
CDR3: CASSILNSGELFF

D: NA
V: TRBV15
J: TRBJ1-2
size: NA
DNA: TGTGCCACCAGCAGAGATCGAGGATATGGCTACACCTTC
CDR3: CATSRDRGYGYTF

D: NA
V: TRBV10-3
J: TRBJ2-7
size: NA
DNA: TGTGCCATCATGATTGACAGTGGCGAGCAGTACTTC
CDR3: CAIMIDSGEQYF

D: TRBD1
V: TRBV2
J: TRBJ1-1
size: NA
DNA: TGTGCCAGCAGTGAAGTAGAGGGACAGCCCCGAGATACTGAAGCTTTCTTT
CDR3: CASSEVEGQPRDTEAFF

D: NA
V: TRBV11-2
J: TRBJ1-2
size: few
DNA: TGTGCCAGCAGCTTACACGACTCCCACTATGGCTACACCTTC
CDR3: CASSLHDSHYGYTF

D: NA
V: TRBV30
J: TRBJ2-5
size: NA
DNA: TGTGCCTGGAGGGACAGCCAGACCCAGTACTTC
CDR3: CAWRDSQTQYF

D: NA
V: TRBV29-1
J: TRBJ1-6
size: once
DNA: TGCAGCGTGCGCATGGGATCGGGGTATAATTCACCCCTCCACTTT
CDR3: CSVRMGSGYNSPLHF

D: TRBD1
V: TRBV30
J: TRBJ1-4
size: NA
DNA: TGTGCCTGGAGAAGAGGACAGGGTACTGAAAAACTGTTTTTT
CDR3: CAWRRGQGTEKLFF

D: NA
V: TRBV19
J: TRBJ1-1
size: NA
DNA: TGTGCCAGTAGTATTTGGGGCAGGGTTAGCCAGAGGATTAAGAACACTGAAGCTTTCTTT
CDR3: CASSIWGRVSQRIKNTEAFF

D: TRBD1
V: TRBV5-1
J: TRBJ1-2
size: NA
DNA: TGCGCCAGCAGTTTTCCGGGACAGGGAATTGCTGGCTACACCTTC
CDR3: CASSFPGQGIAGYTF

D: NA
V: TRBV5-1
J: TRBJ1-4
size: NA
DNA: TGCGCCAGCAGCACCGGACAGTCAGCAACTAATGAAAAACTGTTTTTT
CDR3: CASSTGQSATNEKLFF